These 27 T cell receptor beta chains were sequenced from one sample in a study of response to subunit inactivated influenza vaccine. TCRdb re-called the RT-PCR reads through MiXCR, storing one row per CDR3 protein. The profile shows just under 550,000 distinct CDR3 sequences, under 30% of them singletons. This sample also appeared in a second study, on T cells expressing NK-cell markers. This second report adds: UMI-tagged 5'RACE template switching yielded the TCR beta cDNA.

The source material was CD4+ T cells sorted from PBMCs, sampled about 13 days after vaccination. Receptor source: a man aged 45-65 years who received an inactivated influenza vaccine.

The V call is TRBV27, the J call TRBJ1-6, with D uncertain. The CDR3 is 14 residues long. Trimming stripped 2 bases from V and 8 bases from J, with 10 bases between. CDR1 MNHEY and CDR2 SMNVEV come from the germline V gene (reference sequence). The CDR3 loop is CASSLRGLDSPLHF. The CDR3 DNA is TGTGCCAGCAGTTTACGGGGATTGGATTCACCCCTCCACTTT.

The genes are TRBV7-9 and TRBJ2-1; D not resolved. V lost 4 bases, J lost 7 bases, and 14 bases lay in between. CDR3 length equals 14 residues. CDR1 and CDR2 from the germline V gene are SEHNR and FQNEAQ (reference sequence). This chain's CDR3 is CASSSWGGKNEQFF. As DNA, the CDR3 is TGTGCCAGCAGCTCATGGGGTGGTAAGAATGAGCAGTTCTTC.

J is TRBJ2-7 and V is TRBV11-1; D might be TRBD2 (6 bases). The V and J ends lost 2 bases and 7 bases respectively, with 15 bases between them. The CDR3 is made up of 14 amino acids. Germline values: CDR1 SGHAT, CDR2 FQDESV (reference sequence). The CDR3 DNA reads TGTGCCAGCAGCTTAAAGCGGGTAGGCGGTGAGCAGTACTTC. Protein sequence: CASSLKRVGGEQYF.

This chain uses TRBV3-1 with TRBJ2-4, with D unclear. CDR3 length equals 14 residues. Trimming left V 2 bases short and J 0 bases short, with 5 bases between. In germline, CDR1 is LGHDT, CDR2 YNNKEL (reference sequence). The CDR3 nucleotides read TGTGCCAGCAGCCAATCAGGAGCCAAAAACATTCAGTACTTC. Amino acid sequence: CASSQSGAKNIQYF.

V gene TRBV2 combines with J gene TRBJ2-3, with TRBD2 matching over 7 bases. Germline V gives CDR1 SNHLY, CDR2 FYNNEI. The CDR3 contains 15 residues. V dropped 7 bases and J dropped 2; count of bases not matched to a gene: 9. CDR3 sequence: CASNLRRGTTDTQYF. The CDR3 coding sequence is TGTGCCAGCAACCTGCGGCGGGGGACCACAGATACGCAGTATTTT.

Ten or more counts support this clonotype. This chain links TRBV5-1 with TRBJ2-3; TRBD2 aligns across 7 bases. Germline CDR1 is SGHRS and CDR2 is YFSETQ. CDR3 length: 15 residues. Losses at the gene ends were 4 bases for V and 1 base for J; bases not matched to a gene: 6. Written as DNA, the CDR3 is TGCGCCAGCAGCGTGAGCGGGAAGGGCACAGATACGCAGTATTTT. Its translation is CASSVSGKGTDTQYF.

This clonotype was picked up a small number of times. The V gene is TRBV20-1, the J gene TRBJ1-1, with TRBD1 as a possible D gene (5 bases). With 6 bases removed from V and 0 bases from J, the gap between germline ends came to 8 bases. This CDR3 region has 12 residues. Germline CDR1 and CDR2: DFQATT and SNEGSKA (reference sequence). This chain's CDR3 is CSAPTVNTEAFF. In nucleotides, the CDR3 is TGCAGTGCCCCGACAGTGAACACTGAAGCTTTCTTT.

This clonotype was seen ten or more times. This chain joins TRBV12-3 or TRBV12-4 and TRBJ1-5; the D gene is possibly TRBD1 (6 bases). The CDR3 runs to 17 residues. Trimming took off 2 bases at V and 6 bases at J, with 20 bases between the two ends. In DNA, the CDR3 is TGTGCCAGCAGTTTACGTAGGGGGGCGAGTGTCAGTCAGCCCCAGCATTTT. Translating gives CASSLRRGASVSQPQHF.

The chain has TRBV4-1 and TRBJ1-5; D remains unclear. Germline V lookup: CDR1 MGHRA, CDR2 YSYEKL. The length of the CDR3 is 15 residues. V lost 0 bases to trimming and J lost 7 bases, with 13 bases between them. CDR3 loop: CASSQEGGRRQPQHF. The CDR3 nucleotides are TGCGCCAGCAGCCAAGAAGGTGGGCGGAGACAGCCCCAGCATTTT.

DNA of the CDR3: TGTGCCAGCAGCGCGCCTGCTTGGACAGGGAACACAGATACGCAGTATTTT. This gives the protein CASSAPAWTGNTDTQYF. The V gene is TRBV5-6, the J gene TRBJ2-3; 8 bases are shared with TRBD1. This CDR3 is built from 17 residues. The V gene's germline CDR1 is SGHDT and CDR2 YYEEEE. V dropped 4 bases and J dropped 2; count of bases not matched to a gene: 12.

The V gene is TRBV5-1, the J gene TRBJ1-5; D is undetermined. CDR1 and CDR2 (germline): SGHRS, YFSETQ. Trimming removed 0 bases at V and 4 bases at J, with 11 bases between. The CDR3 runs 15 residues. In DNA form, the CDR3 reads TGCGCCAGCAGCTTGGATGTGGGCGGGAATCAGCCCCAGCATTTT. Translating gives CASSLDVGGNQPQHF. The full variable domain, its missing parts supplied by reference TRBV5-1 and TRBJ1-5, is KAGVTQTPRYLIKTRGQQVTLSCSPISGHRSVSWYQQTPGQGLQFLFEYFSETQRNKGNFPGRFSGRQFSNSRSEMNVSTLELGDSALYLCASSLDVGGNQPQHFGDGTRLSIL.

This clonotype was observed a handful of times. This chain connects TRBV2 to TRBJ2-1; possibly TRBD1 for D (6 bases). Germline values: CDR1 SNHLY, CDR2 FYNNEI. The CDR3 runs to 11 residues. V lost 2 bases and J 14 bases, leaving 10 bases between the germline ends. CDR3 DNA: TGTGCCAGCAGTGAATGGGACAATAAGTTCTTC. Residues: CASSEWDNKFF.

The chain recombines TRBV7-6 with TRBJ2-1; D perhaps matches TRBD2 (6 bases). This CDR3 spans 17 amino acids. Germline V lookup: CDR1 SGHVS, CDR2 FNYEAQ. V was shortened by 2 bases and J by 7 bases, with 21 bases between the two germline ends. DNA for the CDR3: TGTGCCAGCAGCTTATTCCCAAAGGGAGGCGCAAGGAATGAGCAGTTCTTC. Protein sequence: CASSLFPKGGARNEQFF.

This clonotype was found a few times. V and J are TRBV7-2 and TRBJ2-1; 8 positions match TRBD2. CDR1 and CDR2 (germline): SGHTA, FQGNSA. CDR3 size: 15 residues. The V and J ends lost 1 base and 2 bases, in that order; junction bases with no gene match: 1. The CDR3 region is CASSLVAGPYNEQFF. The DNA for the CDR3 is TGTGCCAGCAGCTTAGTAGCGGGGCCCTACAATGAGCAGTTCTTC.

This clonotype was seen many times. The V gene is TRBV20-1, the J gene TRBJ2-7; D is unclear. This CDR3 region has 14 residues. In germline, CDR1 is DFQATT, CDR2 SNEGSKA (reference sequence). V lost 6 bases, J lost 4 bases, and 19 bases lay in between. For the CDR3, the DNA is TGCAGTGCGACATCGATCGAGTCGCCTTACGAGCAGTACTTC. This encodes CSATSIESPYEQYF.

This clonotype was found a few times. The chain links TRBV28 to TRBJ2-7; D call uncertain. Per germline, CDR1 MDHEN and CDR2 SYDVKM. Between the trimmed V and J ends, which lost 5 bases and 3 bases, there was a span of 11 bases. The length of the CDR3 is 13 residues. DNA for the CDR3: TGTGCCAGCAGTCCCCTGGTTGGCTACGAGCAGTACTTC. This sequence encodes CASSPLVGYEQYF.

This chain connects TRBV6-9 to TRBJ2-7; 9 bases are shared with TRBD2. The V gene's germline CDR1 is MNHGY and CDR2 SVAAGI. V shed 9 bases and J 6 bases; nucleotides not matched to a gene: 9. The CDR3 has 13 amino acids. CDR3 sequence: CARDSGRLSEQYF. The CDR3 DNA is TGTGCCAGGGATAGCGGGAGACTTTCCGAGCAGTACTTC.

This clonotype was seen a few times. J is TRBJ2-2 and V is TRBV7-3, with D perhaps TRBD1 (6 bases). The ends were cut back, 5 bases at V and 0 bases at J, with 13 bases in the middle. This CDR3 region has 16 residues. Germline V CDR1 and CDR2: SGHTA, FQGTGA. The DNA of the CDR3 is TGTGCCAGCAGCCCCCAGGGGCCTACGAACACCGGGGAGCTGTTTTTT. Residues: CASSPQGPTNTGELFF. Full variable domain (rest looked up from reference TRBV7-3 and TRBJ2-2): GAGVSQTPSNKVTEKGKYVELRCDPISGHTALYWYRQSLGQGPEFLIYFQGTGAADDSGLPNDRFFAVRPEGSVSTLKIQRTERGDSAVYLCASSPQGPTNTGELFFGEGSRLTVL.

The chain recombines TRBV7-2 with TRBJ2-3, with D unresolved. Trimming cost V 5 bases and J 2 bases, with 17 bases left between them. The CDR3 is 16 amino acids. The germline gives CDR1 SGHTA, CDR2 FQGNSA. The CDR3 region has the DNA TGTGCCAGCAGCCCCGACCCCAGCGACCACACAGATACGCAGTATTTT. Translated, it gives CASSPDPSDHTDTQYF.

The V and J genes are TRBV4-1 and TRBJ2-3; a possible D gene is TRBD2 (5 bases). This CDR3 contains 17 residues. The V gene's germline CDR1 is MGHRA and CDR2 YSYEKL. Between the trimmed V and J ends, which lost 0 bases and 2 bases, there was a span of 15 bases. This chain's CDR3 is CASSQDRSVGLTDTQYF. CDR3 bases: TGCGCCAGCAGCCAAGATCGCTCCGTAGGACTCACAGATACGCAGTATTTT.

This chain links TRBV5-6 with TRBJ2-7, with 12 bases that match TRBD2. V dropped 0 bases and J dropped 5; count of bases not matched to a gene: 9. The CDR3 is 17 amino acids. Germline CDR1 reads SGHDT; CDR2 reads YYEEEE. This CDR3 is CASSLALAGGPRNEQYF. The CDR3 DNA reads TGTGCCAGCAGCTTGGCTCTAGCGGGAGGGCCGAGGAACGAGCAGTACTTC. Looking up the rest from reference TRBV5-6 and TRBJ2-7 gives the full variable domain: DAGVTQSPTHLIKTRGQQVTLRCSPKSGHDTVSWYQQALGQGPQFIFQYYEEEERQRGNFPDRFSGHQFPNYSSELNVNALLLGDSALYLCASSLALAGGPRNEQYFGPGTRLTVT.

The chain links TRBV3-1 to TRBJ2-1, with TRBD1 identical over 9 bases. V was clipped by 6 bases and J by 6 bases; unmatched bases: 3. The CDR3 spans 13 residues. Germline-derived CDR1 and CDR2 are LGHDT and YNNKEL (reference sequence). In nucleotides, the CDR3 is TGTGCCAGCAGGACGGGACAGGGCAATGAGCAGTTCTTC. Protein sequence: CASRTGQGNEQFF.

The V call is TRBV20-1, the J call TRBJ2-3, with 9 bases matching TRBD2. Per the germline V gene, CDR1 is DFQATT and CDR2 is SNEGSKA (reference sequence). Unmatched junction bases numbered 11, after V lost 0 bases and J lost 1 base. The CDR3 contains 18 residues. CDR3: CSARDLGYASGGTDTQYF. CDR3 in DNA: TGCAGTGCTAGAGATCTGGGGTATGCTAGCGGGGGCACAGATACGCAGTATTTT.

CDR3 bases: TGTGCCAGCAGCTCAGCGTTCCTTAGGGGAGGGAATGAGCAGTTCTTC. Amino acid sequence: CASSSAFLRGGNEQFF. The J gene is TRBJ2-1, the V gene TRBV7-8, with 7 bases aligning to TRBD2. The V gene end was trimmed by 4 bases and the J gene end by 7 bases; junction bases not matched to a gene: 13. Per germline, CDR1 SGHVS and CDR2 FQNEAQ. CDR3 length equals 16 residues.

This chain connects TRBV28 to TRBJ2-3, with 7 bases lining up with TRBD2. Germline values: CDR1 MDHEN, CDR2 SYDVKM. J lost 0 bases, V lost 7 bases, and 7 bases had no gene match. The CDR3 is made up of 15 amino acids. CDR3 DNA: TGTGCCAGCAATAATGGGGGGGGAAGCACAGATACGCAGTATTTT. This codes for CASNNGGGSTDTQYF.

This clonotype was seen a few times. The rearrangement links TRBV7-2 to TRBJ2-3; D assignment may be TRBD1 or TRBD2 (5 bases each). The CDR3 totals 13 residues. V was shortened by 1 base and J by 8 bases, with 10 bases between the two germline ends. Germline values: CDR1 SGHTA, CDR2 FQGNSA. CDR3 coding DNA: TGTGCCAGCAGCTTAGACTTTGGGGGTACGCAGTATTTT. Protein sequence: CASSLDFGGTQYF.

Only a few counts were recorded for this clonotype. The gene calls are TRBV20-1 and TRBJ2-5; D not resolved. CDR1 and CDR2 from the germline V gene are DFQATT and SNEGSKA (reference sequence). The CDR3 spans 13 residues. Trimming shortened V by 0 bases and J by 3 bases, and 8 bases separated the two germline ends. The CDR3 loop reads CSARDLGKETQYF. CDR3 DNA sequence: TGCAGTGCTAGAGACCTAGGGAAAGAGACCCAGTACTTC.